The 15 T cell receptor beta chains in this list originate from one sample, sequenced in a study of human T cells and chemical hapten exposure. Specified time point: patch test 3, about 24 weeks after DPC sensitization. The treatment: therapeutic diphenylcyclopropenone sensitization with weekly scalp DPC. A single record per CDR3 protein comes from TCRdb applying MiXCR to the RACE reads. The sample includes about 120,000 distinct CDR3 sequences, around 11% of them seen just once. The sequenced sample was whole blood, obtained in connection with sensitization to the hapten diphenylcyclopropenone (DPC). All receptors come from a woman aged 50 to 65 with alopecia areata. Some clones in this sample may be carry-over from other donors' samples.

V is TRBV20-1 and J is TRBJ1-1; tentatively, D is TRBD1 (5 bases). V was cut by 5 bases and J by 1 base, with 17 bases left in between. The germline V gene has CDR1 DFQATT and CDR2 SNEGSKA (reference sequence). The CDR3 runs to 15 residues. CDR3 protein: CSAGGPGPPNTEAFF. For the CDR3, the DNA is TGCAGTGCTGGGGGACCAGGGCCACCGAACACTGAAGCTTTCTTT.

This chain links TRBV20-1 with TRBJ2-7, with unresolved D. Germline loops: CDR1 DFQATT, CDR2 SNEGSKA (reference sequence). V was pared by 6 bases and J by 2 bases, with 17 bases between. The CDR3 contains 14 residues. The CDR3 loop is CSALPVGSPYEQYF. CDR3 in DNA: TGCAGTGCCCTCCCCGTGGGCAGCCCCTACGAGCAGTACTTC.

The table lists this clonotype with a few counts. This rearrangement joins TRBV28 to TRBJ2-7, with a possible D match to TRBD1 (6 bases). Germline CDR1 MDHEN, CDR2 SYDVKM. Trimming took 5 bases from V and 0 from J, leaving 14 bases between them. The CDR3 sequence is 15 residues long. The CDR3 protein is CASSLPRGNSYEQYF. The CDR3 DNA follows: TGTGCCAGCAGTCTACCCAGGGGTAACTCCTACGAGCAGTACTTC.

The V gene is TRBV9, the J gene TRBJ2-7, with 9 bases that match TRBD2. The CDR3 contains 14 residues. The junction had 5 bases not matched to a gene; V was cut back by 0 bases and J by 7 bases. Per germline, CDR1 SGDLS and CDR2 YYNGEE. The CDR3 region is CASSVATAGGEQYF. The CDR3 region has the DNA TGTGCCAGCAGCGTAGCAACCGCGGGAGGGGAGCAGTACTTC.

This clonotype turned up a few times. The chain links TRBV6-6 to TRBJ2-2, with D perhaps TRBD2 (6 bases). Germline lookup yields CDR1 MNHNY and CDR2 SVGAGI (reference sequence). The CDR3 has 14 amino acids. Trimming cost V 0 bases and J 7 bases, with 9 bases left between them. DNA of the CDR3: TGTGCCAGCAGTTACTCGGAGGGCGGCGGGGAGCTGTTTTTT. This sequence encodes CASSYSEGGGELFF.

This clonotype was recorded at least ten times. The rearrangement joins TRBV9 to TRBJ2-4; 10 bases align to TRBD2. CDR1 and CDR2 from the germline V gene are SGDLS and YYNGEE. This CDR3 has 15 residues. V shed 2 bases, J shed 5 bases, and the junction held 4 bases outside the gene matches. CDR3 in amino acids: CASSVASGSENIQYF. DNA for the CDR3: TGTGCCAGCAGCGTGGCTAGCGGGAGTGAAAACATTCAGTACTTC. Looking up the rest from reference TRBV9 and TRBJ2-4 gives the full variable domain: DSGVTQTPKHLITATGQRVTLRCSPRSGDLSVYWYQQSLDQGLQFLIQYYNGEERAKGNILERFSAQQFPDLHSELNLSSLELGDSALYFCASSVASGSENIQYFGAGTRLSVL.

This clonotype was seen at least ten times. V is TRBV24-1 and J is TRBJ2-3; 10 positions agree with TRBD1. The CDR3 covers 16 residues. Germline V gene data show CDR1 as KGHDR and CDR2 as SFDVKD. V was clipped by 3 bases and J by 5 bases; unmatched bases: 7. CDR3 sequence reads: CATSDAGTGELDTQYF. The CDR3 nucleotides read TGTGCCACCAGTGATGCCGGGACAGGGGAATTAGATACGCAGTATTTT.

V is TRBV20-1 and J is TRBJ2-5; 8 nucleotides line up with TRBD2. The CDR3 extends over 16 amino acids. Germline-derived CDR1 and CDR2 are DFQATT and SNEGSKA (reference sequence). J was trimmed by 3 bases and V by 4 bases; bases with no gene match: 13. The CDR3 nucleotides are TGCAGTGCTACCGAGCCGGCGGGGGGAATCGAAGAGACCCAGTACTTC. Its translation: CSATEPAGGIEETQYF.

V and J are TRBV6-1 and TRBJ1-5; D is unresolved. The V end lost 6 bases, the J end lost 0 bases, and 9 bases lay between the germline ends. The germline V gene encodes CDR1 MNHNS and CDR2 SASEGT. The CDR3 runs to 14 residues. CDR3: CASRAGSSNQPQHF. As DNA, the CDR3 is TGTGCCAGCAGAGCCGGGAGTAGCAATCAGCCCCAGCATTTT.

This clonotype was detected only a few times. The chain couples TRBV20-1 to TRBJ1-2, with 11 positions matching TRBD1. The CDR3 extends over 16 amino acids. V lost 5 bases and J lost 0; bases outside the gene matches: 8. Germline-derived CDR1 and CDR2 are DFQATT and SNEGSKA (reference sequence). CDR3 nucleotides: TGCAGTGCTTCTTGGACAGGGGGCGCCGCTAACTATGGCTACACCTTC. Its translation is CSASWTGGAANYGYTF.

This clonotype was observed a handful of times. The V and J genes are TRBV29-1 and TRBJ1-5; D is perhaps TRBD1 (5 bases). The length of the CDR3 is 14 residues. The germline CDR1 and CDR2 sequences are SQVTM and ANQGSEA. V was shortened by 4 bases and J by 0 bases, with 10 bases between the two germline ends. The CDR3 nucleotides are TGCAGCGTTGCCGTGACAGATAGCAATCAGCCCCAGCATTTT. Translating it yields CSVAVTDSNQPQHF.

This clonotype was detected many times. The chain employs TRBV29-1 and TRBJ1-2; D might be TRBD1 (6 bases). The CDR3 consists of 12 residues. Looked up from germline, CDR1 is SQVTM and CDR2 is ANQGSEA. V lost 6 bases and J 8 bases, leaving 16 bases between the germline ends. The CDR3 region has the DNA TGCAGCGTGGAGATGGGGGCTGGCGGCTACACCTTC. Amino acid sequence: CSVEMGAGGYTF.

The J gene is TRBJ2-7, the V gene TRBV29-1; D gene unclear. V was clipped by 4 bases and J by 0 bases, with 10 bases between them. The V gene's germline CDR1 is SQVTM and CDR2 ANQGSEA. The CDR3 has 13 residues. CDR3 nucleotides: TGCAGCGTTGTCGCGACAAACTCCTACGAGCAGTACTTC. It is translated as CSVVATNSYEQYF.

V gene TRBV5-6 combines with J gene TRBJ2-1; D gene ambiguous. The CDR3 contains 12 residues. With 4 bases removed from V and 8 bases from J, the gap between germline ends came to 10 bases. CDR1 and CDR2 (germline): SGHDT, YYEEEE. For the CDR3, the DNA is TGTGCCAGCAGCCGCCCTATGGATGAGCAGTTCTTC. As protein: CASSRPMDEQFF.

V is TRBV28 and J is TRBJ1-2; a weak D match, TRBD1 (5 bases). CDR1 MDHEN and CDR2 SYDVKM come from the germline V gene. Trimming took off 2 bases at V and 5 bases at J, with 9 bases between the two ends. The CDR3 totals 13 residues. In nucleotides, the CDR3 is TGTGCCAGCAGTTTAGAACAGGAATATGGCTACACCTTC. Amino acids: CASSLEQEYGYTF.